This T cell receptor (beta chain) derives from a study of blood T cell repertoires in COVID-19. Germline trimming cut 0 bases from V and 7 bases from J; bases unmatched to any gene: 9. Germline CDR1 is LGHNA and CDR2 is YNFKEQ. CDR3 size: 17 residues. Patients in Seattle were enrolled during active infection, then followed longitudinally. In the original workflow: Reference gene primer amplification yielded estimated nucleated cell counts. Only in-frame clones appear in the TCRdb table, and some are missing; sequencing was by immunoSEQ multiplex PCR. That table is the source of V, J and clone size, and D and trimming were worked out from the DNA. The sample consists of roughly 150,000 clones, roughly 78% of them appearing once.

The V and J genes are TRBV4-2 and TRBJ2-1, with 10 bases matching TRBD2. Sequencing input: peripheral blood. The origin of this receptor is a woman between 55 and 75 years old with COVID-19, enrolled during active disease. Here the CDR3 DNA reads TGTGCCAGCAGCCAAGATGGTAAGCGGGGGGGCCGGAATGAGCAGTTCTTC. Translating it yields CASSQDGKRGGRNEQFF.